This T cell receptor (beta chain) was recorded in a study of T cells in localized non-small cell lung cancer. Broader study findings: Greater T cell density in blood accompanied longer overall survival. Sequencing, confined to only one tumor region, leaves heterogeneity possible. Compared with tumor, uninvolved adjacent lung displayed greater T cell clonality, ranking highest overall. A median of roughly 57 clones ranked among the top 100 in tumor appeared in adjacent lung.

A remark on this clone: Antigen specificity is unknown.

Trimming shortened V by 4 bases and J by 3 bases, and 10 bases separated the two germline ends. The germline CDR1 and CDR2 sequences are SEHNR and FQNEAQ (reference sequence). CDR3 length: 14 residues. Profiled with immunoSEQ multiplex PCR; TCRdb holds only in-frame clones, not every one. The table includes about 59,000 clones, roughly 90% detected once. J is TRBJ2-1 and V is TRBV7-9; no reliable D call. The sample consisted of peripheral blood, taken before any cancer treatment. The TCR originated in a man aged 40-75 years with stage I squamous cell lung carcinoma. CDR3 sequence reads: CASSSRPDYNEQFF. For the CDR3, the DNA is TGTGCCAGCAGCTCCCGTCCGGACTACAATGAGCAGTTCTTC.